This entry concerns a single T cell receptor (beta chain). The record originates from a study of blood T cell repertoires in COVID-19. Overall study: Samples representing acute and convalescent COVID-19 were sourced from the United States, Italy and Spain. PBMCs, B-cell-depleted T cells, or T cells provided the cDNA or gDNA that made up the material.

J gave up 10 bases and V 2 bases, and 6 bases lay outside the gene matches. Germline V gives CDR1 MDHEN, CDR2 SYDVKM. The CDR3 is made up of 13 amino acids. As processed by the authors: The assay estimated nucleated cells by amplifying reference gene primers. Generated by immunoSEQ multiplex PCR, the TCRdb table keeps only in-frame clones and is missing some. That table supplies the V and J calls and clone size; D and trimming were determined from the DNA. Among about 74,000 clones listed, roughly 79% were seen once. The chain links TRBV28 to TRBJ1-1; 8 bases agree with TRBD1. This TCR derives from a man aged 65 to 79 with acute or convalescent COVID-19. Material for sequencing was peripheral blood. CDR3 nucleotide sequence: TGTGCCAGCAGTTTAAGCAGGACAGGGTTAGCTTTCTTT. Encoded protein: CASSLSRTGLAFF.